This note documents a single T cell receptor beta chain sequence. The antigen remains unidentified. Germline V lookup: CDR1 SGHDT, CDR2 YYEEEE. This CDR3 has 15 amino acids. The trim removed 0 bases at V and 16 bases at J, leaving 15 bases unmatched. This sample was taken from a study of glioma-infiltrating T cells after dendritic cell vaccination. Study details: At biweekly intervals, patients got three intradermal dendritic cell vaccine injections.

Method: immunoSEQ multiplex PCR; TCRdb's copy keeps in-frame clones and lacks some. The sample has some 90,000 clones; approximately 78% are singletons. Study-level points and caveats: TCR clonality showed no direct relationship with survival.

The time point denotes: after dendritic cell vaccination, including at tumor progression/relapse. The origin of this receptor is a human donor with glioblastoma. The chain links TRBV5-6 to TRBJ2-1; 8 nucleotides align to TRBD1. The starting material was blood, obtained after dendritic cell vaccination. This CDR3 reads CASSLEVGWTGRFFF. In nucleotides, the CDR3 is TGTGCCAGCAGCTTGGAGGTAGGATGGACAGGGCGCTTCTTCTTC.